The T cell receptor beta chain under discussion was sequenced for a study of shared clonotypes between healthy human individuals (dated by TCRdb to about 2020). Turning to the overall study: The cohort included a few men and two women between 18 and 49 years of age. Per donor, three plates each were used for CD4 naive and CD4 memory, two for CD8 naive, and one for CD8 memory. To estimate repertoire size and how much clonotypes are shared between individuals, the study performed deep sequencing of blood TCR repertoires from five healthy adults. Libraries were prepared and TCR repertoires were sequenced by different laboratories using diverse techniques, in order to increase sequencing depth and limit assay-specific biases. Leukapheresis yielded between about 0.85 and 9.5 billion PBMCs per donor. Points the paper makes about the study in general: Even with the large sequencing depth, rarefaction of the sorted-subset datasets indicated that sequencing was incomplete. Only blood was sampled, and tissue TCR repertoires likely differ from those in blood. The small number of donors limited the genetic and exposure-history diversity represented. Approximately 5% of naive CD4, 3.5% of naive CD8, 2.3% of memory CD4, and roughly 0.4% of memory CD8 clonotypes were shared across several donors. Pairwise subsampling indicated that sequencing depth was expected to affect the degree of clonotype sharing among donors. Naive subsets generally had larger estimated clonotype richness than memory subsets did. Compared with non-shared clonotypes, the clonotypes found in all four sorted-subset donors had higher generation probabilities.

CDR1 and CDR2 are drawn from the germline V gene (reference sequence): GTSNPN, SVGIG. The CDR3 goes from the cysteine to the phenylalanine over 14 residues. Just the 42-base CDR3 DNA is kept, in frame starting at base 1. V is pared back by 2 bases and J by 10 bases, with 15 bases lying between the germline termini. Remarks on this clone: No cognate antigen has been identified for it. There are no base qualities to consult, and no much larger clone falls within one base.

TCR CDR3 regions were amplified from genomic DNA by multiplex PCR using the deep immunoSEQ assay. For each cell subset, the extracted genomic DNA was distributed evenly across all wells of several immunoSEQ 96-well plates, and each plate served as one replicate. For sorted subsets, roughly 0.2 ug genomic DNA, equal to 30,000 to 35,000 T cell genomes, was loaded into each replicate PCR. The purified libraries were quantified using a Qubit 3.0 fluorometer, sized with a Bioanalyzer 2100, and then quantified again using the KAPA Library Quantification kit. Every immunoSEQ 96-well plate was sequenced on a separate single-read 150-cycle Illumina NextSeq 550 flow cell. The source study handled its data this way. The immunoSEQ output contained only junctional sequences without quality scores, so filtering could not match that applied to full-length reads. To assign V/J genes and CDR3, sequences were annotated against IMGT germline references using PyIR, a Python wrapper for IgBLAST v1.9. Reads with weak V/J assignments (E-value above 1e-6), missing CDR3, stop codons, out-of-frame junctions, or ambiguous translated residues were removed. V3J clonotypes were defined as sequences sharing an identical inferred V gene, J gene, and CDR3 amino acid sequence. Percentage overlap between repertoires was computed as shared unique clonotypes divided by the size of the smaller repertoire. Three approaches were used to assess repertoire richness: RTK rarefaction, the Chao1 estimator, and Recon v2.1 estimates of unobserved clonotypes. For all TCRbeta clonotypes obtained by the gDNA method from a handful of donors, generation probabilities were computed with OLGA. Not all clones reach the TCRdb copy of this immuneACCESS table, which keeps in-frame sequences only. Checked studies attribute under half of the gap to unresolved V genes and leave the rest unexplained. That table supplies the V and J calls and clone size; D and trimming were determined from the DNA. The sample table shows around 2,000,000 clones, and 90% to 95% are seen once. More than 0.1% of the sample is in the top ten clones.

The donors were healthy, HIV-negative adults with no recently reported acute infections or vaccinations. Only Caucasian adults living in Nashville, Tennessee, USA were represented among the donors. CD4+ T cells were enriched by magnetic negative selection; naive cells were then positively selected on CD45RA, and the negative fraction formed the memory subset. After blood collection by leukapheresis, PBMCs were isolated using Ficoll-Histopaque density gradient centrifugation and then cryopreserved in the vapor phase of liquid nitrogen. Analytical flow cytometry was used to check the purity and quantity of each magnetically sorted T cell population. Genomic DNA was isolated from each sorted fraction and quantified by UV absorbance on a Nanodrop 2000c.

The chain was built from TRBV30 and TRBJ1-6; a weak D assignment points to TRBD1 (5 bases agree). The sequencing sample was made of naive CD4+ T cells sorted from blood. The cell subset or site tag for this specimen amounts to: CD45RA+ positively selected. This receptor was obtained from a man between 18 and 35 years old in good health. CDR3 sequence: CAWSSGGVKSPLHF. In nucleotides, the sequence is TGTGCCTGGAGTTCAGGAGGGGTTAAATCACCCCTCCACTTT.